Listed below are T cell receptor beta chains from one sample, sequenced in a study of T-cell reconstitution after alpha-beta-depleted transplantation in children. One entry per CDR3 protein, called by TCRdb with MiXCR from the PCR reads. The data show about 300,000 distinct CDR3 sequences, with around 10% seen just once and around 7.6% held by the top ten. Sequences were derived from PBMCs, sampled before TCRalphabeta/CD19-depleted stem cell transplant. The receptors shown here come from a boy less than two years old with acute myeloid leukemia, due to receive a stem cell transplant. CDR3s include the opening cysteine and the closing phenylalanine or tryptophan. A D gene is named only where the DNA matches it firmly. Size is omitted from some rows. Given values are once, few, many or a class for expanded clones.

d_gene: -; len: 13; j_gene: TRBJ1-1; v_gene: TRBV27; abundance: -; CDR3aa: CASSLWANTEAFF; CDR3nt: TGTGCCAGCAGTTTATGGGCAAACACTGAAGCTTTCTTT
d_gene: TRBD2; len: 14; j_gene: TRBJ2-1; v_gene: TRBV7-9; abundance: many; CDR3aa: CASSGIAGVEEQFF; CDR3nt: TGTGCCAGCAGCGGAATAGCGGGAGTGGAGGAGCAGTTCTTC
d_gene: TRBD2; len: 14; j_gene: TRBJ2-3; v_gene: TRBV20-1; abundance: many; CDR3aa: CSARAGGLTDTQYF; CDR3nt: TGCAGTGCAAGAGCGGGAGGGTTGACAGATACGCAGTATTTT
d_gene: TRBD1; len: 19; j_gene: TRBJ2-4; v_gene: TRBV3-1; abundance: -; CDR3aa: CACSPRQGALLYTKNIQYF; CDR3nt: TGTGCCTGCAGCCCCCGACAGGGGGCCCTCCTTTATACCAAAAACATTCAGTACTTC
d_gene: -; len: 14; j_gene: TRBJ2-2; v_gene: TRBV19; abundance: -; CDR3aa: CASTKGVITGELFF; CDR3nt: TGTGCCAGTACGAAGGGTGTCATCACCGGGGAGCTGTTTTTT
d_gene: -; len: 11; j_gene: TRBJ2-7; v_gene: TRBV7-8; abundance: many; CDR3aa: CASSLFGEQYF; CDR3nt: TGTGCCAGCAGCTTATTCGGCGAGCAGTACTTC
d_gene: -; len: 12; j_gene: TRBJ2-2; v_gene: TRBV7-8; abundance: many; CDR3aa: CASRQGPGELFF; CDR3nt: TGTGCCAGCAGGCAGGGGCCCGGGGAGCTGTTTTTT
d_gene: -; len: 13; j_gene: TRBJ2-1; v_gene: TRBV6-2/TRBV6-3; abundance: many; CDR3aa: CASGGISYNEQFF; CDR3nt: TGTGCCAGCGGTGGGATCTCCTACAATGAGCAGTTCTTC
d_gene: -; len: 15; j_gene: TRBJ1-1; v_gene: TRBV12-3/TRBV12-4; abundance: many; CDR3aa: CASSPQTARNTEAFF; CDR3nt: TGTGCCAGCAGTCCCCAGACAGCAAGAAACACTGAAGCTTTCTTT
d_gene: -; len: 14; j_gene: TRBJ1-5; v_gene: TRBV10-3; abundance: few; CDR3aa: CAISRTESNQPQHF; CDR3nt: TGTGCCATCAGCAGGACGGAGAGCAATCAGCCCCAGCATTTT
d_gene: -; len: 14; j_gene: TRBJ2-7; v_gene: TRBV5-1; abundance: few; CDR3aa: CASSLGWISYEQYF; CDR3nt: TGCGCCAGCAGCTTGGGCTGGATCTCCTACGAGCAGTACTTC
d_gene: TRBD2; len: 15; j_gene: TRBJ2-3; v_gene: TRBV5-6; abundance: few; CDR3aa: CASIFSGGPTDTQYF; CDR3nt: TGTGCCAGCATCTTTAGCGGGGGACCCACAGATACGCAGTATTTT
d_gene: -; len: 15; j_gene: TRBJ2-7; v_gene: TRBV7-9; abundance: -; CDR3aa: CASRPRTALSYEQYF; CDR3nt: TGTGCCAGCAGACCCCGGACAGCCCTCTCCTACGAGCAGTACTTC
d_gene: -; len: 13; j_gene: TRBJ2-2; v_gene: TRBV12-3/TRBV12-4; abundance: many; CDR3aa: CASSFLRTGELFF; CDR3nt: TGTGCCAGCAGCTTCCTTCGGACCGGGGAGCTGTTTTTT
d_gene: -; len: 15; j_gene: TRBJ2-2; v_gene: TRBV24-1; abundance: many; CDR3aa: CATSDPPGDTGELFF; CDR3nt: TGTGCCACCAGTGATCCCCCGGGAGACACCGGGGAGCTGTTTTTT
d_gene: -; len: 16; j_gene: TRBJ2-2; v_gene: TRBV5-1; abundance: many; CDR3aa: CASSLVQGMITGELFF; CDR3nt: TGCGCCAGCAGCTTGGTCCAGGGGATGATCACCGGGGAGCTGTTTTTT
d_gene: -; len: 13; j_gene: TRBJ1-1; v_gene: TRBV6-2/TRBV6-3; abundance: many; CDR3aa: CASSYSIQSEAFF; CDR3nt: TGTGCCAGCAGTTACTCTATTCAGTCTGAAGCTTTCTTT
d_gene: -; len: 13; j_gene: TRBJ2-5; v_gene: TRBV5-1; abundance: many; CDR3aa: CASSLQWEETQYF; CDR3nt: TGCGCCAGCAGCTTGCAATGGGAAGAGACCCAGTACTTC
d_gene: TRBD2; len: 18; j_gene: TRBJ2-4; v_gene: TRBV12-3/TRBV12-4; abundance: few; CDR3aa: CASSSLAGGTLAKNIQYF; CDR3nt: TGTGCCAGCAGTTCACTAGCGGGGGGCACTCTAGCCAAAAACATTCAGTACTTC
d_gene: TRBD1; len: 13; j_gene: TRBJ2-7; v_gene: TRBV10-3; abundance: -; CDR3aa: CAISDPTGGEQYF; CDR3nt: TGTGCCATCAGTGACCCTACAGGGGGGGAGCAGTACTTC
d_gene: -; len: 13; j_gene: TRBJ1-5; v_gene: TRBV28; abundance: few; CDR3aa: CASRDMDDQPQHF; CDR3nt: TGTGCCAGCAGGGACATGGACGATCAGCCCCAGCATTTT
d_gene: TRBD2; len: 14; j_gene: TRBJ2-1; v_gene: TRBV5-1; abundance: -; CDR3aa: CASSHSAGGGEQFF; CDR3nt: TGCGCCAGCAGCCACAGCGCGGGGGGGGGTGAGCAGTTCTTC
d_gene: -; len: 13; j_gene: TRBJ2-7; v_gene: TRBV15; abundance: many; CDR3aa: CATGLTGTHEQYF; CDR3nt: TGTGCCACAGGGCTAACAGGGACTCACGAGCAGTACTTC
d_gene: -; len: 15; j_gene: TRBJ1-5; v_gene: TRBV5-1; abundance: many; CDR3aa: CASSPGLGGNQPQHF; CDR3nt: TGCGCCAGCAGCCCTGGTCTAGGGGGCAATCAGCCCCAGCATTTT
d_gene: -; len: 15; j_gene: TRBJ2-7; v_gene: TRBV4-2; abundance: many; CDR3aa: CASSPLGTGPYEQYF; CDR3nt: TGTGCCAGCAGCCCGCTGGGGACGGGCCCCTACGAGCAGTACTTC
d_gene: -; len: 16; j_gene: TRBJ2-5; v_gene: TRBV21-1; abundance: -; CDR3aa: CASSNDRSNFQETQYF; CDR3nt: TGTGCCAGCAGCAACGACAGGAGCAATTTCCAAGAGACCCAGTACTTC
d_gene: -; len: 14; j_gene: TRBJ2-4; v_gene: TRBV7-9; abundance: many; CDR3aa: CASSLGFQGNIQYF; CDR3nt: TGTGCCAGCAGCTTAGGCTTCCAGGGAAACATTCAGTACTTC
d_gene: -; len: 15; j_gene: TRBJ2-5; v_gene: TRBV12-3/TRBV12-4; abundance: many; CDR3aa: CASSFGRGNQETQYF; CDR3nt: TGTGCCAGCAGTTTTGGGCGGGGAAACCAAGAGACCCAGTACTTC
d_gene: TRBD1; len: 14; j_gene: TRBJ2-7; v_gene: TRBV12-3/TRBV12-4; abundance: many; CDR3aa: CASCRPGQSYEQYF; CDR3nt: TGTGCCAGCTGTCGCCCGGGACAGTCCTACGAGCAGTACTTC
d_gene: TRBD2; len: 14; j_gene: TRBJ2-3; v_gene: TRBV20-1; abundance: many; CDR3aa: CSAISGPPTDTQYF; CDR3nt: TGCAGTGCTATTAGCGGGCCTCCCACAGATACGCAGTATTTT
d_gene: -; len: 14; j_gene: TRBJ2-7; v_gene: TRBV28; abundance: -; CDR3aa: CASIWRKTSNEQYF; CDR3nt: TGTGCCAGCATTTGGAGGAAGACGTCCAACGAGCAGTACTTC
d_gene: TRBD1; len: 13; j_gene: TRBJ1-1; v_gene: TRBV12-3/TRBV12-4; abundance: -; CDR3aa: CASRQGSYTEAFF; CDR3nt: TGTGCCAGCAGACAGGGGTCGTACACTGAAGCTTTCTTT